Listed below are T cell receptor beta chains from one sample, sequenced in a study of blood T cell repertoires in COVID-19. Method: immunoSEQ multiplex PCR; TCRdb's copy keeps in-frame clones and lacks some. The data show approximately 210,000 clones, roughly 87% seen once. Sequencing was carried out using peripheral blood. These receptors were obtained from a man between 40 and 49 years old with active or convalescent COVID-19. CDR3s include the opening cysteine and the closing phenylalanine or tryptophan. Fields, in order: CDR3 length, clone size, D gene, J gene, V gene, CDR3 DNA, CDR3 protein. The D gene is left open where the match is weak. Rows give clone size only sometimes, using once, few, many, or a class for an expanded clone.

15	.	.	TRBJ1-5	TRBV27	TGTGCCAGCAGCCCGCTCATCTATAGCAATCAGCCCCAGCATTTT	CASSPLIYSNQPQHF
13	.	TRBD1	TRBJ2-7	TRBV18	TGTGCCAGCTCTGTACAGGGGGCGAGCGAGCAGTACTTC	CASSVQGASEQYF
15	.	TRBD2	TRBJ2-7	TRBV10-1	TGCGCCAGCAGTGAGATCCGGGGGGGATTCGACGAGCAGTACTTC	CASSEIRGGFDEQYF
13	.	.	TRBJ2-3	TRBV30	TGTGCCTGGAGTGTAAGAAACGGAGGTACGCAGTATTTT	CAWSVRNGGTQYF
12	.	.	TRBJ1-5	TRBV6-5	TGTGCCAGCAGTTCCGGAGGTCAGCCCCAGCATTTT	CASSSGGQPQHF
13	.	.	TRBJ2-1	TRBV27	TGTGCCAGCAGTTTATCATTTAACAATGAGCAGTTCTTC	CASSLSFNNEQFF
15	few	.	TRBJ1-1	TRBV18	TGTGCCAGCTCAACTTCCAGGGCAGGGGACACTGAAGCTTTCTTT	CASSTSRAGDTEAFF
15	few	TRBD1	TRBJ1-5	TRBV11-2	TGTGCCAGCAGCCAGACAGGGGGCGGGTATCAGCCCCAGCATTTT	CASSQTGGGYQPQHF
13	few	.	TRBJ2-7	TRBV5-1	TGCGCCAGCAGTGAAGGGGGCTCCTACGAGCAGTACTTC	CASSEGGSYEQYF
14	.	TRBD1	TRBJ1-2	TRBV28	TGTGCCAGCAGTTTATCCATGAGGGGGCAGGGCTACACCTTC	CASSLSMRGQGYTF
15	.	TRBD1	TRBJ2-7	TRBV18	TGTGCCAGCTCACCGACAGGGGGCATTACCTACGAGCAGTACTTC	CASSPTGGITYEQYF
13	few	.	TRBJ1-6	TRBV27	TGTGCCAGCAGTCCCGTCAGGAATTCACCCCTCCACTTT	CASSPVRNSPLHF
14	once	TRBD1	TRBJ1-2	TRBV6-5	TGTGCCAGCAGTCGACGGGACAGGGACTATGGCTACACCTTC	CASSRRDRDYGYTF
15	.	.	TRBJ2-2	TRBV2	TGTGCCAGGACTTCCGGACCCCATGGAGGCGGGGAGCTGTTTTTT	CARTSGPHGGGELFF
15	.	.	TRBJ1-3	TRBV7-9	TGTGCCAGCAGCCGGGACATGAGCTCTGGAAACACCATATATTTT	CASSRDMSSGNTIYF
15	once	.	TRBJ1-5	TRBV19	TGTGCCAGTAGAACAGGATTGTACGGCAATCAGCCCCAGCATTTT	CASRTGLYGNQPQHF
12	.	.	TRBJ2-2	TRBV28	TGTGCCAGCAGCCGAGACACCGGGGAGCTGTTTTTT	CASSRDTGELFF
15	once	TRBD1	TRBJ1-2	TRBV18	TGTGCCAGCTCACCAGAGGAGGGGGCGCAGGATGGCTACACCTTC	CASSPEEGAQDGYTF
14	.	TRBD1	TRBJ2-7	TRBV7-9	TGTGCCAGCAGCACCACAGGGGGCTCCTACGAGCAGTACTTC	CASSTTGGSYEQYF
13	.	.	TRBJ1-4	TRBV11-3	TGTGCCAGCAGCTTAGCGCGCGGAGAAAAACTGTTTTTT	CASSLARGEKLFF
13	.	.	TRBJ2-3	TRBV2	TGTGCCAGCAGTGTAGGGGGGGGAGATACGCAGTATTTT	CASSVGGGDTQYF
16	.	TRBD1	TRBJ1-2	TRBV7-9	TGTGCCAGCAGCTCCCCCGGGACAGGGTTGGTTGTCGGCTACACCTTC	CASSSPGTGLVVGYTF
13	.	.	TRBJ2-3	TRBV29-1	TGCAGCGTTGAAGTAAGAGACTTTGGTACGCAGTATTTT	CSVEVRDFGTQYF
14	once	TRBD1	TRBJ1-5	TRBV30	TGTGCCTTCGCTGACAGGGGGCGAAATCAGCCCCAGCATTTT	CAFADRGRNQPQHF
12	once	.	TRBJ1-2	TRBV29-1	TGCAGCGTTGAGGCGACAACGGATGGCTACACCTTC	CSVEATTDGYTF
11	.	.	TRBJ2-1	TRBV29-1	TGCAGCGTCGCAATCCTACAGGACAAGTTCTTC	CSVAILQDKFF
16	.	.	TRBJ2-2	TRBV18	TGTGCCAGCTCACCGCAGGGTCCCCAAAACACCGGGGAGCTGTTTTTT	CASSPQGPQNTGELFF
14	.	TRBD1	TRBJ1-2	TRBV5-1	TGCGCCAGCAGCTTTTCAACAGGGGGCGAAGGCTACACCTTC	CASSFSTGGEGYTF
16	.	TRBD1	TRBJ1-5	TRBV6-2/TRBV6-3	TGTGCCAGCAGCCCCCCGGTTGGACAGGGAGATTGGCCCCAGCATTTT	CASSPPVGQGDWPQHF
16	once	TRBD2	TRBJ2-1	TRBV5-6	TGTGCCAGCAGCTTGGATCTCGGGAGGGTTTACAATGAGCAGTTCTTC	CASSLDLGRVYNEQFF
13	.	.	TRBJ2-7	TRBV11-2	TGTGCCAGCAGGATTGGGAGAACCTACGAGCAGTACTTC	CASRIGRTYEQYF
15	.	TRBD1	TRBJ1-2	TRBV28	TGTGCCAGCAGTTCCCTTAGACAGGGGGCTCCTGGCTACACCTTC	CASSSLRQGAPGYTF
16	.	.	TRBJ2-1	TRBV3-1/TRBV3-2	TGTGCCAGCAGCCAACGACTAGTTTCCCGATACAATGAGCAGTTCTTC	CASSQRLVSRYNEQFF
15	.	.	TRBJ1-1	TRBV9	TGTGCCAGCAGCGTAGTTCAGGGCTTGAACACTGAAGCTTTCTTT	CASSVVQGLNTEAFF
14	.	TRBD1	TRBJ2-3	TRBV11-2	TGTGCCAGCAGCCTGGACAGGGGGCCAGATACGCAGTATTTT	CASSLDRGPDTQYF
17	.	.	TRBJ2-7	TRBV10-3	TGTGCCATCAGTGAGTCCCTTCGGAGTGATCTCTCCTACGAGCAGTACTTC	CAISESLRSDLSYEQYF
12	.	.	TRBJ1-2	TRBV25-1	TGTGCCAGCAGTCAGGGGAACTATGGCTACACCTTC	CASSQGNYGYTF
13	.	.	TRBJ1-2	TRBV24-1	TGTGCCACCCAATCAGGGGCAGGTTATGGCTACACCTTC	CATQSGAGYGYTF
16	.	TRBD1	TRBJ1-2	TRBV28	TGTGCCAGCAGTTCTCCCGGACAGGGGGCTGACTATGGCTACACCTTC	CASSSPGQGADYGYTF
13	.	.	TRBJ2-7	TRBV12-5	TGTGCTAGTGCCGGACAGCCTACCTACGAGCAGTACTTC	CASAGQPTYEQYF
15	.	TRBD1	TRBJ1-2	TRBV5-4	TGTGCCAGCAGCTTACGGACAGGTAGAAACTATGGCTACACCTTC	CASSLRTGRNYGYTF
17	.	.	TRBJ1-2	TRBV18	TGTGCCAGCTCACCTACCCTGGGCGGGGTTTTCGACTATGGCTACACCTTC	CASSPTLGGVFDYGYTF
13	once	.	TRBJ2-3	TRBV2	TGTGCCAGCAGCGACACCACCACAGATACGCAGTATTTT	CASSDTTTDTQYF
14	.	TRBD2	TRBJ2-7	TRBV5-1	TGCGCCAGCACCAGAGGGACTATTACGAAGGAGCAGTACTTC	CASTRGTITKEQYF
16	.	TRBD1	TRBJ1-6	TRBV4-1	TGCGCCAGCAGCCGGGAACAGGGGGCTTTGGGTTCACCCCTCCACTTT	CASSREQGALGSPLHF
16	.	.	TRBJ2-7	TRBV4-2	TGTGCCAGCAGCCAAGGTTTGGCCGGAGGACCCTACGAGCAGTACTTC	CASSQGLAGGPYEQYF
16	.	TRBD1	TRBJ1-5	TRBV28	TGTGCCAGCAGTAATTGGGACAGCGGAACGGGTCAGCCCCAGCATTTT	CASSNWDSGTGQPQHF
13	.	.	TRBJ2-7	TRBV29-1	TGCAGCGTTAGGACAGCCGTGGTGGACGAGCAGTACTTC	CSVRTAVVDEQYF
18	.	.	TRBJ1-6	TRBV7-2	TGTGCCAGCAGCACCCCTCGGGGAGGGGGCTCCTATAATTCACCCCTCCACTTT	CASSTPRGGGSYNSPLHF
15	.	.	TRBJ2-1	TRBV4-2	TGTGCCAGCAGCCAAGCCGCAGACTCCTACAATGAGCAGTTCTTC	CASSQAADSYNEQFF
15	once	.	TRBJ2-3	TRBV9	TGTGCCAGCAGCCAAGGCGGAACTAGCACAGATACGCAGTATTTT	CASSQGGTSTDTQYF
16	.	.	TRBJ2-1	TRBV5-4	.	CASSFGSGGRNNEQFF
15	.	.	TRBJ2-1	TRBV7-3	TGTGCCAGCAGCACCCTTGCGGGCGCCTACAATGAGCAGTTCTTC	CASSTLAGAYNEQFF
13	.	.	TRBJ1-1	TRBV7-9	TGTGCCAGCAGCCCAGAGGGAACAGGGCCATCTTTCTTT	CASSPEGTGPSFF
15	.	TRBD2	TRBJ2-7	TRBV18	TGTGCCAGCTCCTCCGGCGGGGGGCCGACCTACGAGCAGTACTTC	CASSSGGGPTYEQYF
12	few	.	TRBJ1-1	TRBV3-1/TRBV3-2	TGTGCCAGCAGCGAACAGGGTCCAGGAGCTTTCTTT	CASSEQGPGAFF
15	.	TRBD1	TRBJ1-1	TRBV27	TGTGCCAGCAGTTTCCTGACAGGGATGAACACTGAAGCTTTCTTT	CASSFLTGMNTEAFF
15	.	TRBD1	TRBJ2-7	TRBV27	TGTGCCAGCAAGGTGTGGGGACAGGGATCCTACGAGCAGTACTTC	CASKVWGQGSYEQYF
17	.	.	TRBJ1-1	TRBV19	TGTGCCAGTAGCCCCGGGGGTGAGATCCTGGGGAACACTGAAGCTTTCTTT	CASSPGGEILGNTEAFF